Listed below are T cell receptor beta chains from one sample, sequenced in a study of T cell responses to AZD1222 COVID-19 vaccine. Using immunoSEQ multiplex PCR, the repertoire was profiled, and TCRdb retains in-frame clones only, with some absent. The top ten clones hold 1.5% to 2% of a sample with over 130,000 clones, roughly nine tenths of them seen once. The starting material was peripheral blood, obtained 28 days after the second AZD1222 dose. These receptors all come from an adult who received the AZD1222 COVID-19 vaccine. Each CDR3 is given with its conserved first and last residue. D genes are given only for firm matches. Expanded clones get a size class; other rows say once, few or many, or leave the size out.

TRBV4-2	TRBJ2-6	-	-	TGTGCCAGCAGCCAAGAGGCAATGTCTCTCTCTGGGGCCAACGTCCTGACTTTC	CASSQEAMSLSGANVLTF
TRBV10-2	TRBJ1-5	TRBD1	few	TGCGCCAGCAGTGAGCCGGGACAGGGTAGCAATCAGCCCCAGCATTTT	CASSEPGQGSNQPQHF
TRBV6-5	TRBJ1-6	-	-	TGTGCCGGCGACACGGGGTATAATTCACCCCTCCACTTT	CAGDTGYNSPLHF
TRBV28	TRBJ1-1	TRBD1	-	TGTGCCAGCAGTTTAGATTCTGGGACAGCCACTGAAGCTTTCTTT	CASSLDSGTATEAFF
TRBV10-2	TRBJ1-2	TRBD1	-	TGCGCCAGCAGTGGCAGACAGGGAAACTATGGCTACACCTTC	CASSGRQGNYGYTF
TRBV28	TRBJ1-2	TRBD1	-	TGTGCCAGCACGGCGGGACAGCCTGTCGGAGGTGGGGGCTACACCTTC	CASTAGQPVGGGGYTF
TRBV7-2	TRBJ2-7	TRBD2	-	TGTGCCAGCAGCTTTAGCGGGAGGGCAGGCGAGCAGTACTTC	CASSFSGRAGEQYF
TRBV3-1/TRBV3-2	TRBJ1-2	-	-	TGTGCCAGCAGCCACGCTCATAGGGGGACGTGGGGCGGCTACACCTTC	CASSHAHRGTWGGYTF
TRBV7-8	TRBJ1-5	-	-	TGTGCCAGCAGCTTCACAGCGGGGTTGGGTCAGCCCCAGCATTTT	CASSFTAGLGQPQHF
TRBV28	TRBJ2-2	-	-	TGTGCCAGCGAGTTGCCCCGGGGGAGCACCGGGGAGCTGTTTTTT	CASELPRGSTGELFF
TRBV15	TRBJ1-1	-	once	TGTGCCACCAGCAGAGGGACTTCAAGGAGGGACACTGAAGCTTTCTTT	CATSRGTSRRDTEAFF
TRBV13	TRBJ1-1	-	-	TGTGCCAGCCTCGAACTCCCAAAGACAGGTAGAACTGAAGCTTTCTTT	CASLELPKTGRTEAFF
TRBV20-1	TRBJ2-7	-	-	TGCAGTGCTAGTAGGACAGATCTCTCCTACGAGCAGTACTTC	CSASRTDLSYEQYF
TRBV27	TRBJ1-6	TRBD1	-	TGTGCCAGCAGTTTATGGGGGACAGGGGATTCACCCCTCCACTTT	CASSLWGTGDSPLHF
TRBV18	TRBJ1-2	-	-	TGTGCCAGCTCCCTTGATTACAGGGAGGTCCTCTATGGCTACACCTTC	CASSLDYREVLYGYTF
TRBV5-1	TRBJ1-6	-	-	TGCGCCAGCAGCTTGACAGAAAATAATTCACCCCTCCACTTT	CASSLTENNSPLHF
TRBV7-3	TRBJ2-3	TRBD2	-	TGTGCCAGCAGCCCCACCGCTGCGGGGGGGCGGAGAGATACGCAGTATTTT	CASSPTAAGGRRDTQYF
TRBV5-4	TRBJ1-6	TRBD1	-	TGTGCCAGCAGGCGGGACAGGGGAGGCAATTCACCCCTCCACTTT	CASRRDRGGNSPLHF
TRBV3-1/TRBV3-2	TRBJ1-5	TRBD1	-	TGTGCCAGCAGCCAAGGCTCTGGACAGGGGAGTTCGAGCAATCAGCCCCAGCATTTT	CASSQGSGQGSSSNQPQHF
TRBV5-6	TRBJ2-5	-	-	TGTGCCAGCAGCCACCCCCACAACGGAGAGACCCAGTACTTC	CASSHPHNGETQYF
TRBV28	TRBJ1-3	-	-	TGTGCCAGCAGTTTATCGTCAGCCTCTGGAAACACCATATATTTT	CASSLSSASGNTIYF
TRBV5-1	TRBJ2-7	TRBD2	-	TGCGCCAGCAGCTTGCTCCCCCTAGCGGGATCCTACGAGCAGTACTTC	CASSLLPLAGSYEQYF
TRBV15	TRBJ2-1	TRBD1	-	TGTGCCACCAGCAAAGGACAGGGGGTATACAATGAGCAGTTCTTC	CATSKGQGVYNEQFF
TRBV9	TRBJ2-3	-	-	TGTGCCAGCAGCACCGGGACGGAGCCTAGCACAGATACGCAGTATTTT	CASSTGTEPSTDTQYF
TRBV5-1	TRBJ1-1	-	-	TGCGCCAGCAATATGGGGGCCATGAACACTGAAGCTTTCTTT	CASNMGAMNTEAFF
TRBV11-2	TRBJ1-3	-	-	TGTGCCAGCAGTGTCGCAGGGTCAGGAAACACCATATATTTT	CASSVAGSGNTIYF